This T cell receptor (beta chain) was identified in a study of shared clonotypes between healthy human individuals. Study-level findings and limits: The study found lower generation probabilities in non-shared clonotypes than in those shared by all four donors.

This clone was found once. The antigen is unknown. Sequenced by immunoSEQ multiplex PCR; TCRdb stores in-frame clones only, minus some. The data show some 790,000 clones, just under 75% seen once. Germline V CDR1 and CDR2: SGHRS, YFSETQ. V shed 0 bases, J shed 4 bases, and the junction held 6 bases outside the gene matches. The CDR3 has 15 amino acids. The receptor's source is a woman aged 30 to 39 in good health. J is TRBJ1-2 and V is TRBV5-1; 7 bases line up with TRBD1. The sequenced material came from memory CD4+ T cells sorted from blood. Indicated subset: CD45RA-negative fraction. The CDR3 DNA reads as TGCGCCAGCAGCTTGGAGACAGGGACCCTCTATGGCTACACCTTC. Encoded protein: CASSLETGTLYGYTF.